One sample yielded the 7 T cell receptor beta chains listed below, sequenced in a study of identical twins (dated by TCRdb to 2016 to 2017). The library was obtained by 5' RACE. The listed sequencing device is Illumina HiSeq 2000. Using fastp trimming at Q25 and MiXCR clonotype assembly, TCRdb reanalyzed the public sequencing data and kept in-frame beta chains. Rows with one shared CDR3 protein collapse into an entry with the most common genes and DNA. This sample lists about 720,000 distinct CDR3 sequences; 8.5% to 9% were detected once. 0.85% to 1% of the sample lies in the top ten. These records were also assigned to another study, of yellow fever vaccine responses in identical twins.

Material: PBMCs. Every receptor here comes from a young woman in good health.

This clonotype has a handful of counts. The J gene is TRBJ1-1, the V gene TRBV5-1, with TRBD1 matching 9 bases. The germline V gene encodes CDR1 SGHRS and CDR2 YFSETQ. V was pared by 1 base and J by 6 bases, with 1 base of the junction left unmatched. This CDR3 contains 13 residues. The chain's CDR3 is CASSLTGGPEAFF. DNA of the CDR3: TGCGCCAGCAGCTTGACAGGGGGCCCTGAAGCTTTCTTT.

This clonotype was seen ten or more times. The CDR3 loop is CASTSRPLAGQDEQFF. Here the CDR3 DNA reads TGTGCCAGCACCTCAAGACCGCTAGCGGGGCAGGATGAGCAGTTCTTC. This chain links TRBV3-1 with TRBJ2-1; 9 nucleotides align to TRBD2. The CDR3 is 16 amino acids. CDR1 is LGHDT and CDR2 is YNNKEL in the germline V gene (reference sequence). With V trimmed by 7 bases and J by 8 bases, 15 bases remained unmatched.

The gene calls are TRBV25-1 and TRBJ1-2; no definite D call. CDR3 size: 11 residues. The germline gives CDR1 MGHDK, CDR2 SYGVNS. V lost 2 bases, J lost 7 bases, and 5 bases lay in between. The CDR3 loop reads CASSEVAGYTF. The CDR3 nucleotides read TGTGCCAGCAGTGAAGTAGCTGGCTACACCTTC.

This chain links TRBV7-9 with TRBJ2-3; TRBD1 is a possible D gene (5 bases). The CDR3 runs 14 residues. CDR1 is SEHNR, CDR2 FQNEAQ, per germline (reference sequence). V lost 5 bases and J lost 2, with 11 bases in between. CDR3 coding DNA: TGTGCCAGCAGCATCCGACAGACCACAGATACGCAGTATTTT. Translated, it gives CASSIRQTTDTQYF.

This clonotype has more than one count but fewer than ten. The chain carries TRBV5-1 and TRBJ2-1; 11 nucleotides agree with TRBD2. This CDR3 comprises 20 residues. Trimming took 0 bases from V and 10 from J; bases not matched to a gene: 21. Looked up from germline, CDR1 is SGHRS and CDR2 is YFSETQ. This CDR3 is CASSLASLAGGYTRGGEQFF. CDR3 coding DNA: TGCGCCAGCAGCTTGGCTTCTCTAGCGGGAGGATATACAAGGGGAGGGGAGCAGTTCTTC.

This clonotype was detected only a few times. The chain couples TRBV29-1 to TRBJ1-1, with D unclear. Germline assignment: CDR1 SQVTM and CDR2 ANQGSEA. V gave up 4 bases and J gave up 8 bases, with 8 bases separating them. The CDR3 has 10 amino acids. In DNA form, the CDR3 reads TGCAGCGTTGTGACTCCCGAAGCTTTCTTT. Translation gives CSVVTPEAFF. The whole variable domain, filled in from reference TRBV29-1 and TRBJ1-1, reads SAVISQKPSRDICQRGTSLTIQCQVDSQVTMMFWYRQQPGQSLTLIATANQGSEATYESGFVIDKFPISRPNLTFSTLTVSNMSPEDSSIYLCSVVTPEAFFGQGTRLTVV.

V is TRBV29-1 and J is TRBJ2-1; possibly TRBD1 for D (6 bases). The V end was cut by 0 bases, the J end by 10 bases, with 19 bases between. Germline loops: CDR1 SQVTM, CDR2 ANQGSEA. CDR3 length: 15 amino acids. The CDR3 is CSVEDAWTEGQEQFF. The CDR3 coding sequence is TGCAGCGTTGAAGATGCGTGGACAGAGGGGCAAGAGCAGTTCTTC.